This T cell receptor (beta chain) was found in a study of T cell responses to AZD1222 COVID-19 vaccine. Sequencing used immunoSEQ multiplex PCR; TCRdb keeps in-frame clones, though not all of them. This table holds roughly 81,000 clones, roughly 85% found once. Study findings and constraints: Following two doses of AZD1222, Spike-specific TCR breadth and depth rose. Most donors were white British and more were female, and clonal diversity was possibly underestimated.

Only one count was recorded for this clone. Its target is unknown. The CDR3 runs 12 residues. Per the germline V gene, CDR1 is LNHDA and CDR2 is SQIVND (reference sequence). V was clipped by 3 bases and J by 4 bases, with 4 bases between them. The chain links TRBV19 to TRBJ2-1, with D uncertain. This material consisted of peripheral blood, taken on day 0 of AZD1222 vaccination. This TCR was sampled from an adult in good health. CDR3 nucleotide sequence: TGTGCCAGTAGTATCGTATACAATGAGCAGTTCTTC. Translating it yields CASSIVYNEQFF.